The 25 T cell receptor beta chains in this list originate from one sample, sequenced in a study of molecular identifiers for immune sequencing clone quantification (dated by TCRdb to 2017 to 2018). The method was PCR. Reads for this sample came from a NextSeq 500. TCRdb handled the public reads itself, with Q25 trimming in fastp and clone calling in MiXCR, and kept productive beta chains. Rows are combined by CDR3 protein, so each entry shows the most common genes and DNA. Across this sample there are 460,000 or so distinct CDR3 sequences, with approximately 25% seen only once. Together, the top ten hold around 0.76% of the sample. The specimen sequenced was naive CD8+ T cells from blood, with Jurkat cell RNA spiked in. This sample's cell subset or site label indicates: FACS-sorted CD8+CD4-CCR7+CD45RA+ naive T cells. These receptors were collected from a human donor in good health. Some libraries in this study had Jurkat cell RNA spiked in.

This chain uses TRBV20-1 with TRBJ2-7; D remains ambiguous. Germline lookup yields CDR1 DFQATT and CDR2 SNEGSKA (reference sequence). The CDR3 spans 11 residues. The ends were cut back, 2 bases at V and 3 bases at J, with 5 bases in the middle. The CDR3 reads CSARHGYEQYF. For the CDR3, the DNA is TGCAGTGCTAGACACGGCTACGAGCAGTACTTC.

Many counts were recorded for this clonotype. The rearrangement joins TRBV5-1 to TRBJ2-5; D perhaps matches TRBD1 (6 bases). This CDR3 spans 15 amino acids. Germline values: CDR1 SGHRS, CDR2 YFSETQ. The V gene lost 4 bases and the J gene lost 5 bases, with 18 bases spanning the gap. Here the CDR3 DNA reads TGCGCCAGCAGCCCCTGGCAGGGGAGTACGGAGACCCAGTACTTC. It specifies CASSPWQGSTETQYF.

In this sample, this clonotype turned up many times. The rearrangement links TRBV7-9 to TRBJ2-3; D not resolved. V was trimmed by 7 bases and J by 4 bases, leaving 9 bases between them. The CDR3 is 12 amino acids. CDR1 is SEHNR and CDR2 is FQNEAQ in the germline V gene (reference sequence). CDR3 DNA: TGTGCCAGCACCTACCGGGCAGATACGCAGTATTTT. It encodes CASTYRADTQYF.

This clonotype was counted ten times or more. CDR3 sequence: CASSPTENLYEQYF. The DNA for the CDR3 is TGTGCCAGCAGTCCGACAGAGAATCTCTACGAGCAGTACTTC. The chain employs TRBV5-4 and TRBJ2-7, with D tentatively TRBD1 (5 bases). Per the germline V gene, CDR1 is SGHNT and CDR2 is YYREEE (reference sequence). V lost 5 bases, J lost 3 bases, and 15 bases lay in between. The CDR3 is made up of 14 amino acids.

This clonotype was found a few times. V and J are TRBV20-1 and TRBJ2-2; 8 nucleotides agree with TRBD1. Germline V lookup: CDR1 DFQATT, CDR2 SNEGSKA (reference sequence). The CDR3 has 16 amino acids. Germline trimming cut 2 bases from V and 3 bases from J; bases unmatched to any gene: 8. The CDR3 nucleotides read TGCAGTGCTAGAAGCAGGGGGCGCTTGGACACCGGGGAGCTGTTTTTT. Translation: CSARSRGRLDTGELFF.

Many counts were recorded for this clonotype. The J gene is TRBJ2-1, the V gene TRBV11-2; D remains unclear. CDR1 is SGHAT and CDR2 is FQNNGV in the germline V gene. This CDR3 has 14 amino acids. With 2 bases removed from V and 0 bases from J, the gap between germline ends came to 5 bases. CDR3 protein: CASSLTASYNEQFF. In DNA, the CDR3 is TGTGCCAGCAGCTTAACAGCCTCCTACAATGAGCAGTTCTTC.

This clonotype came up many times. V gene TRBV5-4 combines with J gene TRBJ2-7; 11 nucleotides match TRBD2. This CDR3 spans 14 amino acids. V lost 4 bases, J lost 2 bases, and 2 bases stayed unmatched. Germline-derived CDR1 and CDR2 are SGHNT and YYREEE (reference sequence). DNA of the CDR3: TGTGCCAGCAGCGTGGGACTAGCGGCCTACGAGCAGTACTTC. Translating it yields CASSVGLAAYEQYF.

Concerning this clonotype: One end of the junction is discordant with germline, which a read error may explain. V is TRBV20-1 and J is TRBJ2-1; 7 bases align to TRBD1. Germline CDR1 DFQATT, CDR2 SNEGSKA (reference sequence). The CDR3 runs to 15 residues. The CDR3 sequence: CSANGQVRSYNERFF. DNA for the CDR3: TGCAGTGCTAACGGACAGGTTCGCTCCTACAATGAGCGGTTCTTC.

The gene calls are TRBV4-1 and TRBJ2-7, with 9 bases lining up with TRBD1. The CDR3 consists of 13 residues. V dropped 4 bases and J dropped 5; count of bases not matched to a gene: 3. Germline assignment: CDR1 MGHRA and CDR2 YSYEKL. The CDR3 spells CASSRTGVHEQYF. CDR3 nucleotide sequence: TGCGCCAGCAGCCGGACAGGGGTACACGAGCAGTACTTC.

On this clonotype itself: A much larger clone differs by one base, so this may be a read error. The chain couples TRBV7-2 to TRBJ2-3, with 7 bases fitting TRBD2. The CDR3 is made up of 16 amino acids. V was clipped by 5 bases and J by 4 bases; unmatched bases: 12. Germline CDR1 and CDR2: SGHTA and FQGNSA. The CDR3 is CASSQGLTGVADTQYF. The CDR3 bases are TGTGCCAGCAGCCAGGGACTAACGGGGGTAGCAGATACGCAGTATTTT.

This clonotype was seen only a few times. This chain links TRBV28 with TRBJ2-7; D possibly matches TRBD1 or TRBD2 (5 bases each). Trimming cost V 6 bases and J 4 bases, with 37 bases left between them. The CDR3 consists of 21 residues. The germline V gene encodes CDR1 MDHEN and CDR2 SYDVKM. For the CDR3, the DNA is TGTGCCAGCAGCTTACGCCAAAACCTTATACTAGTGGCAGGGTTGTCGTACGAGCAGTACTTC. Its protein is CASSLRQNLILVAGLSYEQYF.

The chain links TRBV6-5 to TRBJ2-2; 11 bases fit TRBD2. Germline V gene lookup returns CDR1 MNHEY and CDR2 SVGAGI. V lost 6 bases to trimming and J lost 0 bases; unmatched junction nucleotides: 12. CDR3 length: 19 amino acids. In DNA form, the CDR3 reads TGTGCCAGCAGCCCCCCCCTCCTAGCGGGAGGCGCGAACACCGGGGAGCTGTTTTTT. As protein: CASSPPLLAGGANTGELFF.

CDR3 protein: CASSLVDNPNYEQYF. The CDR3, as DNA: TGTGCCAGCAGCTTAGTAGACAACCCAAACTACGAGCAGTACTTC. The rearrangement joins TRBV11-2 to TRBJ2-7; D remains ambiguous. The germline V and J ends were trimmed by 1 base and 3 bases, with 13 bases remaining between them. The CDR3 loop spans 15 amino acids. Germline V gene sequence: CDR1 SGHAT, CDR2 FQNNGV.

J is TRBJ1-2 and V is TRBV4-3; 7 bases fit TRBD1. The CDR3 length is 17 residues. Germline CDR1 reads LGHNA; CDR2 reads YSLEER. Trimming removed 0 bases from V and 5 bases from J; junction bases left unmatched: 12. The CDR3 DNA follows: TGCGCCAGCAGCCAAGATCGAGTCCCGGAGGGGGCGTATGGCTACACCTTC. This translates into CASSQDRVPEGAYGYTF.

The sample holds many counts of this clonotype. V is TRBV7-9 and J is TRBJ1-1; maybe TRBD1 (5 bases). CDR3 length equals 13 residues. Germline assignment: CDR1 SEHNR and CDR2 FQNEAQ (reference sequence). V dropped 9 bases and J dropped 6 bases, with 17 bases sitting between them. The CDR3 sequence: CASRGTPRPEAFF. The CDR3 region has the DNA TGTGCCAGTCGGGGGACGCCCCGACCTGAAGCTTTCTTT.

This clonotype came up a few times. The chain couples TRBV25-1 to TRBJ2-5, with 8 bases matching TRBD1. J gave up 1 base and V 3 bases, and 19 bases lay outside the gene matches. The CDR3 runs 20 residues. Germline V gene sequence: CDR1 MGHDK, CDR2 SYGVNS. The CDR3 DNA sequence: TGTGCCAGCAGTGAGTTTGGCAGGGGGCAAACCAATTCGCCCCAAGAGACCCAGTACTTC. It encodes CASSEFGRGQTNSPQETQYF. The full variable domain, rest sourced from reference TRBV25-1 and TRBJ2-5, is EADIYQTPRYLVIGTGKKITLECSQTMGHDKMYWYQQDPGMELHLIHYSYGVNSTEKGDLSSESTVSRIRTEHFPLTLESARPSHTSQYLCASSEFGRGQTNSPQETQYFGPGTRLLVL.

This chain connects TRBV4-3 to TRBJ2-1; 11 bases agree with TRBD2. This CDR3 has 17 amino acids. Losses at the gene ends were 0 bases for V and 8 bases for J; bases not matched to a gene: 9. In germline, CDR1 is LGHNA, CDR2 YSLEER. CDR3 protein: CASSQDLTSGSVHEQFF. CDR3 nucleotide sequence: TGCGCCAGCAGCCAAGATCTAACTAGCGGGAGTGTCCATGAGCAGTTCTTC.

As concerns this clonotype: A much larger clone lies a single base off, so this may be a read error. The rearrangement links TRBV7-2 to TRBJ2-7; TRBD2 matches at 14 bases. CDR1 and CDR2 from the germline V gene are SGHTA and FQGNSA. There are 14 residues in the CDR3. The V gene end was trimmed by 4 bases and the J gene end by 6 bases; junction bases not matched to a gene: 2. The CDR3 coding sequence is TGTGCCAGCAGCTCGGGACTAGCGGGGGTCGAGCAGTACTTC. Translation gives CASSSGLAGVEQYF.

The chain recombines TRBV30 with TRBJ1-1, with a tentative D call TRBD1 (5 bases). The CDR3 is 17 amino acids. From germline, CDR1 is GTSNPN and CDR2 SVGIG (reference sequence). Trimming cost V 1 base and J 4 bases, with 22 bases left between them. CDR3 sequence: CAWSEVRVLFVGTEAFF. The CDR3 DNA sequence: TGTGCCTGGAGTGAAGTCAGGGTTTTGTTTGTTGGCACTGAAGCTTTCTTT.

This clonotype has only a few counts. The chain recombines TRBV13 with TRBJ2-5, with TRBD2 identical over 8 bases. The germline V gene has CDR1 PRHDT and CDR2 FYEKMQ (reference sequence). The V segment lost 4 bases and the J segment 4 bases; nucleotides outside the gene matches: 5. The CDR3 is made up of 14 amino acids. The CDR3 bases are TGTGCCAGCAGCTCGGGACTAGGGGGAGAGACCCAGTACTTC. Its translation is CASSSGLGGETQYF.

The J gene is TRBJ2-5, the V gene TRBV20-1; the D is unclear. Germline V gene sequence: CDR1 DFQATT, CDR2 SNEGSKA (reference sequence). V was trimmed by 5 bases and J by 1 base, leaving 14 bases between them. The CDR3 runs 14 residues. The CDR3 sequence is CSAEPIGLQETQYF. DNA for the CDR3: TGCAGTGCTGAACCTATCGGGCTCCAAGAGACCCAGTACTTC.

Points on this clonotype: This sequence may be a read error, since a much larger clone differs from it by one base. The V gene is TRBV6-5, the J gene TRBJ2-7, with D perhaps TRBD2 (5 bases). The V gene lost 8 bases and the J gene lost 3 bases, with 11 bases spanning the gap. Germline V gene sequence: CDR1 MNHEY, CDR2 SVGAGI. The CDR3 spans 12 residues. The CDR3 bases are TGTGCCAGCGGTTCCGGGGACTACGAGCAGTACTTC. Translated, it gives CASGSGDYEQYF.

The chain combines TRBV25-1 with TRBJ1-1; D remains ambiguous. V was shortened by 2 bases and J by 5 bases, with 18 bases between the two germline ends. Germline V gene lookup returns CDR1 MGHDK and CDR2 SYGVNS. This CDR3 has 16 amino acids. The DNA of the CDR3 is TGTGCCAGCAGTGAACCTGAATTTAAATGGAGGACTGAAGCTTTCTTT. Translation: CASSEPEFKWRTEAFF.

The chain couples TRBV7-9 to TRBJ1-1; D remains ambiguous. The V end was cut by 4 bases, the J end by 2 bases, with 11 bases between. The CDR3 is 14 residues long. Germline CDR1 is SEHNR and CDR2 is FQNEAQ (reference sequence). The CDR3 loop reads CASSSPDLNTEAFF. The CDR3 region has the DNA TGTGCCAGCAGCTCCCCAGACCTTAACACTGAAGCTTTCTTT. Combining the CDR3 with reference TRBV7-9 and TRBJ1-1 gives the whole variable domain DTGVSQNPRHKITKRGQNVTFRCDPISEHNRLYWYRQTLGQGPEFLTYFQNEAQLEKSRLLSDRFSAERPKGSFSTLEIQRTEQGDSAMYLCASSSPDLNTEAFFGQGTRLTVV.

This clonotype was seen more than once but under ten times. This chain connects TRBV4-1 to TRBJ2-7, with D unresolved. Germline V gene lookup returns CDR1 MGHRA and CDR2 YSYEKL. Trimming cost V 4 bases and J 3 bases, with 16 bases left between them. This CDR3 comprises 15 residues. The CDR3 loop reads CASSRLDGEDYEQYF. The CDR3 region has the DNA TGCGCCAGCAGCCGATTGGACGGAGAGGACTACGAGCAGTACTTC.